The source of this T cell receptor beta chain is a study of OX40 agonist ivuxolimab in advanced cancers. Overall study context: Patients received the agonistic anti-OX40 (CD134) antibody ivuxolimab. Three patients got partial responses; one had hepatocellular carcinoma and two had cutaneous melanoma. Study results and caveats: Antigen specificity was not determined for the expanded peripheral T cells.

Patients were ruled out by autoimmune disease history or systemic immunosuppression. Method: immunoSEQ multiplex PCR; TCRdb's copy keeps in-frame clones and lacks some. The sample holds roughly 67,000 clones; about 91% are singletons and the top ten take about an eighth. The CDR3 has 14 residues. Per germline, CDR1 SGHTA and CDR2 FQGTGA. V dropped 5 bases and J dropped 4; count of bases not matched to a gene: 6. As for this clone: What it binds is unknown.

Material: CD4+ or CD8+ T cells sorted from blood, obtained in a trial of the OX40 agonist ivuxolimab. The source of this sequence is an adult with an advanced solid tumor such as melanoma, head and neck, liver or kidney cancer. The V call is TRBV7-3, the J call TRBJ2-5, with 8 bases fitting TRBD1. The CDR3 region has the DNA TGTGCCAGCAGCCTGGACAGGGAAACAGAGACCCAGTACTTC. It specifies CASSLDRETETQYF.